Listed below are T cell receptor beta chains from one sample, sequenced in a study of cytomegalovirus exposure and HLA in healthy donors. Produced via immunoSEQ multiplex PCR; TCRdb's table is partial and in-frame only. This sample carries about 360,000 clones, 70% to 90% of them seen once, and the ten largest clones take 0.83%. The sequencing input was PBMCs. The receptors were sampled from a woman aged 18-29 years in good health and CMV-seronegative. The CDR3 runs from the conserved cysteine through the conserved F or W. Each record gives: clone size, J gene, V gene, D gene, CDR3 DNA, CDR3 protein. The D gene is left open where the match is weak. Rows may omit the clone size; those that give it use once, few, many or a size class.

size: NA
J: TRBJ2-7
V: TRBV27
D: NA
DNA: TGTGCCAGCAGTTTATCGTGGGGGGTTAGCTACGAGCAGTACTTC
CDR3: CASSLSWGVSYEQYF

size: NA
J: TRBJ2-2
V: TRBV10-3
D: TRBD2
DNA: TGTGCCATCAGTGAGGGCCTAGCGGGCACCGGGGAGCTGTTTTTT
CDR3: CAISEGLAGTGELFF

size: NA
J: TRBJ2-2
V: TRBV27
D: TRBD1
DNA: TGTGCCAGCAGTTTACAGGGGGTGCTCACCGGGGAGCTGTTTTTT
CDR3: CASSLQGVLTGELFF

size: NA
J: TRBJ2-2
V: TRBV28
D: TRBD2
DNA: TGTGCCACTGACGGCGGGGGGAGCACCGGGGAGCTGTTTTTT
CDR3: CATDGGGSTGELFF

size: NA
J: TRBJ1-5
V: TRBV2
D: NA
DNA: TGTGCCAGCAGGACTAGCAGTGGGCGGAATCAGCCCCAGCATTTT
CDR3: CASRTSSGRNQPQHF

size: few
J: TRBJ1-5
V: TRBV6-1
D: NA
DNA: TGTGCCAGCAGCCAAGCTGGGGGGGACAATCAGCCCCAGCATTTT
CDR3: CASSQAGGDNQPQHF

size: NA
J: TRBJ2-7
V: TRBV27
D: NA
DNA: TGTGCCAGCAGTTTAACTCTTAGCTCCTACGAGCAGTACTTC
CDR3: CASSLTLSSYEQYF

size: NA
J: TRBJ2-5
V: TRBV28
D: NA
DNA: TGTGCCAGCAGGAATGGGGCAGAGACCCAGTACTTC
CDR3: CASRNGAETQYF

size: NA
J: TRBJ2-3
V: TRBV2
D: TRBD2
DNA: TGTGCCAGCAGAGCGGGGGGGAGAGTTGATACGCAGTATTTT
CDR3: CASRAGGRVDTQYF

size: NA
J: TRBJ2-7
V: TRBV27
D: TRBD1
DNA: TGTGCCAGCACCCCGACCGGGACAGGGGCCTACGAGCAGTACTTC
CDR3: CASTPTGTGAYEQYF

size: NA
J: TRBJ2-7
V: TRBV25-1
D: NA
DNA: TGTGCCAGCAGCCAACAGGGATACGAGCAGTACTTC
CDR3: CASSQQGYEQYF

size: NA
J: TRBJ2-3
V: TRBV4-1
D: TRBD2
DNA: TGCGCCAGCAGCCAGAGACTAGCGTTAAAAAGAAACACAGATACGCAGTATTTT
CDR3: CASSQRLALKRNTDTQYF

size: NA
J: TRBJ2-7
V: TRBV5-8
D: NA
DNA: TGTGCCAGCAGCTTCCGGACAGACTTACCCCTCGAGCAGTACTTC
CDR3: CASSFRTDLPLEQYF

size: NA
J: TRBJ1-5
V: TRBV27
D: NA
DNA: TGTGCCAGCAGTCCGTACCCGGACGGACGGAGGGATCAGCCCCAGCATTTT
CDR3: CASSPYPDGRRDQPQHF

size: NA
J: TRBJ2-5
V: TRBV5-8
D: TRBD2
DNA: TGTGCCAGCAGCTTGGGTCGTCTAGCGGGAGAAGAGACCCAGTACTTC
CDR3: CASSLGRLAGEETQYF

size: NA
J: TRBJ1-5
V: TRBV13
D: NA
DNA: TGTGCCAGCAGCTTTGGACCCGGGGGCAATCAGCCCCAGCATTTT
CDR3: CASSFGPGGNQPQHF

size: NA
J: TRBJ2-3
V: TRBV10-3
D: TRBD2
DNA: TGTGCCATCATGGCTAGCGGGACCCCAGATACGCAGTATTTT
CDR3: CAIMASGTPDTQYF

size: few
J: TRBJ1-1
V: TRBV27
D: TRBD1
DNA: TGTGCCAGCAGTACCTTGACAGGGGACACTGAAGCTTTCTTT
CDR3: CASSTLTGDTEAFF

size: NA
J: TRBJ2-7
V: TRBV7-9
D: NA
DNA: TGTGCCAGCAGCTTAGGGGAGGGGGGATCCTTTGACGAGCAGTACTTC
CDR3: CASSLGEGGSFDEQYF

size: NA
J: TRBJ1-6
V: TRBV28
D: NA
DNA: TGTGCCAGCAGTTTTGTTTCGGGGAATAATTCACCCCTCCACTTT
CDR3: CASSFVSGNNSPLHF

size: NA
J: TRBJ1-5
V: TRBV6-1
D: NA
DNA: TGTGCCAGCACGGGGGTCAGCAATCAGCCCCAGCATTTT
CDR3: CASTGVSNQPQHF

size: NA
J: TRBJ2-7
V: TRBV5-3
D: NA
DNA: TGTGCCAGAAGCCGAACTTACGAGCAGTACTTC
CDR3: CARSRTYEQYF

size: NA
J: TRBJ2-1
V: TRBV19
D: TRBD1
DNA: TGTGCCAGTATCAGCCGACAGGGGGCAAGCTATGAGCAGTTCTTC
CDR3: CASISRQGASYEQFF

size: NA
J: TRBJ1-1
V: TRBV27
D: TRBD1
DNA: TGTGCCAGCAGTTTATCCCGGACAGGGGTGGACACTGAAGCTTTCTTT
CDR3: CASSLSRTGVDTEAFF

size: NA
J: TRBJ2-3
V: TRBV11-2
D: TRBD2
DNA: TGTGCCAGCAGCTTAATAGCGGGGGGCGTCTGGGATACGCAGTATTTT
CDR3: CASSLIAGGVWDTQYF

size: few
J: TRBJ1-5
V: TRBV6-5
D: NA
DNA: TGTGCCAGCAGCCCACAAGTCCAGCCCCAGCATTTT
CDR3: CASSPQVQPQHF

size: NA
J: TRBJ1-2
V: TRBV28
D: TRBD1
DNA: TGTGCCAGCAGTTTAACCCTACAGGGGGCCAAGGGCTACACCTTC
CDR3: CASSLTLQGAKGYTF

size: NA
J: TRBJ2-2
V: TRBV4-2
D: NA
DNA: TGTGCCAGCAGCCAAGGATTGGACTGGACCGGGGAGCTGTTTTTT
CDR3: CASSQGLDWTGELFF

size: few
J: TRBJ2-7
V: TRBV7-9
D: NA
DNA: TGTGCCAGCAGCCCACACTCCTACGAGCAGTACTTC
CDR3: CASSPHSYEQYF

size: NA
J: TRBJ1-2
V: TRBV18
D: NA
DNA: TGTGCCAGCTCACCCGGGAGGGAGGCTAACTATGGCTACACCTTC
CDR3: CASSPGREANYGYTF

size: NA
J: TRBJ1-2
V: TRBV6-6
D: TRBD1
DNA: TGTGCCAGCAGGGGGACAGGCGAGGTTGATGGCTACACCTTC
CDR3: CASRGTGEVDGYTF

size: NA
J: TRBJ1-2
V: TRBV15
D: NA
DNA: TGTGCCACCAGCATAACAGGGAACTATGGCTACACCTTC
CDR3: CATSITGNYGYTF

size: NA
J: TRBJ1-2
V: TRBV4-1
D: TRBD1
DNA: TGCGCCAGCAGCCCCCTCGGGACAGGGAACTATGGCTACACCTTC
CDR3: CASSPLGTGNYGYTF

size: NA
J: TRBJ2-3
V: TRBV18
D: NA
DNA: TGTGCCAGCTCGTCTGACAGAACAGATACGCAGTATTTT
CDR3: CASSSDRTDTQYF

size: NA
J: TRBJ2-7
V: TRBV28
D: TRBD2
DNA: TGTGCCAGCAGTGGGCTAGCGGGACCTCGGGGCGAGCAGTACTTC
CDR3: CASSGLAGPRGEQYF

size: NA
J: TRBJ1-1
V: TRBV18
D: NA
DNA: TGTGCCAGCTCACCACGGGTCACGGGTTGGACTGAAGCTTTCTTT
CDR3: CASSPRVTGWTEAFF

size: NA
J: TRBJ2-2
V: TRBV5-5
D: NA
DNA: TGTGCCAGCAGCAACCGGGGAAACACCGGGGAGCTGTTTTTT
CDR3: CASSNRGNTGELFF

size: once
J: TRBJ2-1
V: TRBV6-1
D: NA
DNA: TGTCAGGTCGGTCAGGGTTACAATGAGCAGTTCTTC
CDR3: CQVGQGYNEQFF

size: NA
J: TRBJ2-7
V: TRBV2
D: NA
DNA: TGTGCCGACCGGACAGACTCCTACGAGCAGTACTTC
CDR3: CADRTDSYEQYF

size: NA
J: TRBJ2-4
V: TRBV27
D: NA
DNA: TGTGCCAGCAGTTTGTTTGGGCAGGCAAATCAAAACATTCAGTACTTC
CDR3: CASSLFGQANQNIQYF

size: NA
J: TRBJ1-1
V: TRBV5-6
D: NA
DNA: TGTGCCAGCAGCTGGTCGGGACTGTCGGGACTGAGCGCTTTCTTT
CDR3: CASSWSGLSGLSAFF

size: NA
J: TRBJ2-2
V: TRBV5-6
D: TRBD1
DNA: TGTGCCAGCAGCCGGGACAGGGTAAACACCGGGGAGCTGTTTTTT
CDR3: CASSRDRVNTGELFF

size: NA
J: TRBJ2-1
V: TRBV2
D: TRBD2
DNA: TGTGCCAGCAGTTCCCGACTAGCGTTCCCTATTAATGAGCAGTTCTTC
CDR3: CASSSRLAFPINEQFF

size: NA
J: TRBJ2-2
V: TRBV5-1
D: NA
DNA: TGCGCCAGCAGCTTGGCCGCAGGGGAGGGGAACACCGGGGAGCTGTTTTTT
CDR3: CASSLAAGEGNTGELFF

size: NA
J: TRBJ1-1
V: TRBV28
D: NA
DNA: TGTGCCAGCACAACAGAATACACTGAAGCTTTCTTT
CDR3: CASTTEYTEAFF

size: NA
J: TRBJ1-4
V: TRBV6-6
D: TRBD1
DNA: TGTGCCAGCAGGGTGGGACAGGGGTTTGAAAAACTGTTTTTT
CDR3: CASRVGQGFEKLFF

size: NA
J: TRBJ2-3
V: TRBV9
D: TRBD2
DNA: TGTGCCAGCAGCGAGGGGACTAGCGGGTTTTCAGATACGCAGTATTTT
CDR3: CASSEGTSGFSDTQYF

size: once
J: TRBJ2-5
V: TRBV15
D: NA
DNA: TGTGCCACCAGCAGTCCGGGACACATGGTACAAGAGACCCAGTACTTC
CDR3: CATSSPGHMVQETQYF

size: once
J: TRBJ2-3
V: TRBV4-2
D: NA
DNA: TGTGCCAGCAGCCAAGAATTGGCAAGCACAGATACGCAGTATTTT
CDR3: CASSQELASTDTQYF

size: NA
J: TRBJ2-6
V: TRBV5-1
D: NA
DNA: TGCGCCAGCAGCTCAGACAGCTCTGGGGCCAACGTCCTGACTTTC
CDR3: CASSSDSSGANVLTF

size: NA
J: TRBJ2-7
V: TRBV2
D: TRBD2
DNA: TGTGCCAGCAGCGGTCTGGCAGGGACTATTTACGAGCAGTACTTC
CDR3: CASSGLAGTIYEQYF

size: NA
J: TRBJ2-1
V: TRBV14
D: TRBD2
DNA: TGTGCCAGCAGCCAAGAACTAGCGGCTTCATACAATGAGCAGTTCTTC
CDR3: CASSQELAASYNEQFF